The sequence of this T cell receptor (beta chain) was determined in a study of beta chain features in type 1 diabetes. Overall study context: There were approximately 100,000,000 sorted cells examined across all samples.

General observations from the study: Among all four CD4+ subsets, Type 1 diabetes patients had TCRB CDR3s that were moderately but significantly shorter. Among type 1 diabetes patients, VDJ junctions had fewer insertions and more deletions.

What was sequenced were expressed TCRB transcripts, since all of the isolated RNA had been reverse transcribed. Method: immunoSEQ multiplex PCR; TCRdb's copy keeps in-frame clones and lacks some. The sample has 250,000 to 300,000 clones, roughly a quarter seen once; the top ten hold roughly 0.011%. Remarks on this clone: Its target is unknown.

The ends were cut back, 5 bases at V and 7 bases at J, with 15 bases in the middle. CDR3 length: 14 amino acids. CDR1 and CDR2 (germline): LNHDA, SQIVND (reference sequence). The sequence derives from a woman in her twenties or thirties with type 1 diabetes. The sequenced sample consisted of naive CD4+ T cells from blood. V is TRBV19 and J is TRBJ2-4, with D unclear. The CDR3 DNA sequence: TGTGCCAGTAGTGAATCAGAGGCACGGAACATTCAGTACTTC. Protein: CASSESEARNIQYF. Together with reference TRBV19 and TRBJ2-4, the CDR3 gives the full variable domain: DGGITQSPKYLFRKEGQNVTLSCEQNLNHDAMYWYRQDPGQGLRLIYYSQIVNDFQKGDIAEGYSVSREKKESFPLTVTSAQKNPTAFYLCASSESEARNIQYFGAGTRLSVL.